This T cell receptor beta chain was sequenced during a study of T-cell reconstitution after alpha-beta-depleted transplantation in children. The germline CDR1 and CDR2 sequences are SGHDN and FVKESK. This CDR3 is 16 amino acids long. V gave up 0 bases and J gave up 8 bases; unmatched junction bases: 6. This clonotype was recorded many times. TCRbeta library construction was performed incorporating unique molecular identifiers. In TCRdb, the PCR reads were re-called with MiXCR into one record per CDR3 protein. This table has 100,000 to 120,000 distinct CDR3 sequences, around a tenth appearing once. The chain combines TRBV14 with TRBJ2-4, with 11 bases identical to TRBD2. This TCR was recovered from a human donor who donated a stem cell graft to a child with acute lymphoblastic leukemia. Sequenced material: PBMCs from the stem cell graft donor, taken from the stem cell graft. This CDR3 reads CASSQDTLAGVHIQYF. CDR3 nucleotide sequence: TGTGCCAGCAGCCAAGATACACTAGCGGGAGTCCACATTCAGTACTTC.